Described below is a single TCR beta chain sequence and its context. The antigen is unknown. All patients were untreated before thyroid surgery. The source of the sample is a study of metastatic and nonmetastatic thyroid tumors. Study results and caveats: For both blood and tumor, malignant thyroid tumors reportedly showed significantly higher TCR beta diversity than benign nodules did.

Under the authors' procedure: Across clinicopathological groups, CDR3 differences served as the basis for building a distant-metastasis classifier for papillary thyroid cancer. TCRdb ran MiXCR on the PCR reads. None of the V and J calls come from the authors' own analysis; TCRdb made them. In the table there are over 15,000 clones, approximately 17% of which are singletons. Per the germline V gene, CDR1 is MDHEN and CDR2 is SYDVKM. The CDR3 covers 13 residues. V trimming: 5 bases; J trimming: 8 bases; junction bases outside the gene matches: 8. Source material: blood. The genes are TRBV28 and TRBJ1-2, with TRBD1 matching over 7 bases. This receptor was taken from a male donor with papillary thyroid cancer or a benign thyroid nodule (not recorded which). Some clones in this sample may be carry-over from other donors' samples. Written as DNA, the CDR3 is TGTGCCAGCAGTAGCGAGACAGGGAACGGCTACACCTTC. Translation gives CASSSETGNGYTF.